This is a list of T cell receptor beta chains from one sample in a study of blood T cell repertoires in COVID-19. The protocol was immunoSEQ multiplex PCR, while the TCRdb copy is restricted to in-frame clones and leaves out a portion. This sample has 150,000 or so clones; approximately 82% occur once, and the top ten carry around 9.8%. The source material was peripheral blood. Every receptor here comes from a woman aged 50 to 60 with acute or convalescent COVID-19. Each CDR3 is given with its conserved first and last residue. D genes are given only for firm matches. Not every row has a clone size; where given, it reads once, few, many or a size class.

NA	TRBV24-1	TRBJ2-2	TRBD2	TGTGCCACCAGTGAGCCGTGGGGACTAGCGGGAGCTAGGGATACCGGGGAGCTGTTTTTT	CATSEPWGLAGARDTGELFF
NA	TRBV4-3	TRBJ1-2	TRBD1	TGCGCCAGCAGCCAACTACCGGGACAGGGGGGCTATGGCTACACCTTC	CASSQLPGQGGYGYTF
NA	TRBV28	TRBJ2-3	NA	TGTGCCAGCAGTCCTGACAACACAGATACGCAGTATTTT	CASSPDNTDTQYF
NA	TRBV28	TRBJ1-6	NA	TGTGCCAGCGGTACGGACAGCTCCTATAATTCACCCCTCCACTTT	CASGTDSSYNSPLHF
NA	TRBV5-1	TRBJ2-5	NA	TGCGCCAGCAGCTTGGCTCCGGGGATGCGGGAGACCCAGTACTTC	CASSLAPGMRETQYF
NA	TRBV6-4	TRBJ2-2	TRBD1	TGTGCCAGCCGGGACAGGGCTTACACCGGGGAGCTGTTTTTT	CASRDRAYTGELFF
once	TRBV9	TRBJ2-7	NA	TGTGCCAGCAGCGTAGAAGGGGGTGGGTACACTGAGATACAGTACTTC	CASSVEGGGYTEIQYF
NA	TRBV6-5	TRBJ1-1	NA	TGTGCCAGCAGTTACGAAGCCCGGACAAACACGGGAGCTTTCTTT	CASSYEARTNTGAFF
NA	TRBV5-1	TRBJ2-3	TRBD2	TGCGCCAGCAGCTTTTTAGCGGGAGAAGATACGCAGTATTTT	CASSFLAGEDTQYF
NA	TRBV5-1	TRBJ2-3	NA	TGCGCCAGCAGCACTGGGACTCGCACAGATACGCAGTATTTT	CASSTGTRTDTQYF
NA	TRBV5-6	TRBJ1-3	NA	TGTGCCAGCAGCCTGGCGCCGGGGGGAAACACCATATATTTT	CASSLAPGGNTIYF
NA	TRBV9	TRBJ2-7	NA	TGTGCCAGCAGCGTAGAACAGGGTGGCGAGCAGTACTTC	CASSVEQGGEQYF
few	TRBV12-2	TRBJ2-7	NA	TGTGCAAGTCGCTTCGGCGGGGACAGCACATACTACGAGCAGTACTTC	CASRFGGDSTYYEQYF
NA	TRBV2	TRBJ2-7	NA	TGTGCCAGCAGACAGGGCACCTACGAGCAGTACTTC	CASRQGTYEQYF
NA	TRBV10-3	TRBJ1-2	TRBD1	TGTGCCATCACAGGGGGCGTTGACTATGGCTACACCTTC	CAITGGVDYGYTF
NA	TRBV18	TRBJ1-2	NA	TGTGCCAGCTCACCATCGGGGAAACCCTATGGCTACACCTTC	CASSPSGKPYGYTF
few	TRBV10-1	TRBJ2-5	NA	TGCGCCAGCAGCCCCACGACAGCGCAAGAGACCCAGTACTTC	CASSPTTAQETQYF
NA	TRBV18	TRBJ2-5	TRBD2	TGTGCCAGCTCAGCGGGAGTGGCAGAGACCCAGTACTTC	CASSAGVAETQYF
once	TRBV7-8	TRBJ2-7	NA	TGTGCCAGCAGCTCGTCGAGCCCCCACTACGAGCAGTACTTC	CASSSSSPHYEQYF
NA	TRBV24-1	TRBJ2-1	TRBD2	TGTGCCACCAGTGGGGGGGGGTACAATGAGCAGTTCTTC	CATSGGGYNEQFF
few	TRBV23-1	TRBJ1-4	NA	TGCGCCAGCAGTCAACCGGACATTGATGCACTGATATTTTCCCCTACAACTAATGAAAAACTGTTTTTT	CASSQPDIDALIFSPTTNEKLFF
NA	TRBV24-1	TRBJ1-1	TRBD1	TGTGCCACCAGTGATCCAGGGGGCGGTTGGAATACTCGTGCTGAAGCTTTCTTT	CATSDPGGGWNTRAEAFF
NA	TRBV28	TRBJ1-3	NA	TGTGCCAGCAGTCTCCTCCGGACAGACTCTGGAAACACCATATATTTT	CASSLLRTDSGNTIYF
NA	TRBV21-1	TRBJ2-5	NA	TGTGCCAGCAGCAAAGTAAAAGGCGGGGCGGGAGTAGGAGAGACCCAGTACTTC	CASSKVKGGAGVGETQYF
NA	TRBV19	TRBJ1-4	NA	TGTGCCAGTGGCAGACGCCCGGAGAAACTGTTTTTT	CASGRRPEKLFF
NA	TRBV7-2	TRBJ2-1	NA	TGTGCCAGCAGCTCCCAGGACAGATCCAATGAGCAGTTCTTC	CASSSQDRSNEQFF
NA	TRBV4-2	TRBJ2-1	TRBD2	TGTGCCAGCAGCCCCCAAGCAACCGGGACTAGTGTTGTCGAGCAGTTCTTC	CASSPQATGTSVVEQFF
NA	TRBV7-2	TRBJ2-5	NA	TGTGCCAGCAGCTTAGCGCGGGGGCGCAGGGAGACCCAGTACTTC	CASSLARGRRETQYF
NA	TRBV27	TRBJ1-6	TRBD1	TGTGCCAGCAGCCGGGACAGGCCCCCGTCACCCCTCCACTTT	CASSRDRPPSPLHF
NA	TRBV18	TRBJ2-7	NA	TGTGCCAGCTCAGCTCAGGATTACGAGCAGTACTTC	CASSAQDYEQYF
NA	TRBV5-1	TRBJ1-2	TRBD1	TGCGCCAGCAGCTCGGGGACAGCGGAGGACGATGGCTACACCTTC	CASSSGTAEDDGYTF
NA	TRBV6-4	TRBJ1-2	NA	TGTGCCAGCAGTCCCGAAGGGGGATGGGGCTACACCTTC	CASSPEGGWGYTF
NA	TRBV12-2	TRBJ1-5	NA	TGTGCAAGTCGCTTAATGGCAGACAGGGTCAATCAGCCCCAGCATTTT	CASRLMADRVNQPQHF
NA	TRBV19	TRBJ1-1	NA	TGTGCCAGTAGTTTCAGCAGAGGGAACACTGAAGCTTTCTTT	CASSFSRGNTEAFF
few	TRBV7-8	TRBJ1-2	TRBD1	TGTGCCAGCAGCTCCAGGACAGGGTTCCTCTATGGCTACACCTTC	CASSSRTGFLYGYTF
NA	TRBV6-6	TRBJ2-3	TRBD2	TGTGCCAGCAGCTCCCTGCGGGAGCCAGATACGCAGTATTTT	CASSSLREPDTQYF
NA	TRBV27	TRBJ2-2	TRBD2	TGTGCCAGCAGTTTAGTGAGCGGGAGGAGCACCGGGGAGCTGTTTTTT	CASSLVSGRSTGELFF
NA	TRBV28	TRBJ2-7	TRBD1	TGTGCCAGCAGAACGACAGGGGCGGTCACCTACGAGCAGTACTTC	CASRTTGAVTYEQYF
few	TRBV15	TRBJ2-5	NA	TGTGCCACCAGCAGCTCGGCGGGATATGGGGAGACCCAGTACTTC	CATSSSAGYGETQYF
NA	TRBV15	TRBJ2-3	TRBD1	TGTGCCACCAGCAGAGATTTGGGGACAGGGGATCTGAGGGATACGCAGTATTTT	CATSRDLGTGDLRDTQYF
NA	TRBV19	TRBJ1-5	TRBD1	TGTGCCAGTAGTATCCGGCAGGGGACAGGTAATCAGCCCCAGCATTTT	CASSIRQGTGNQPQHF
NA	TRBV7-2	TRBJ2-2	TRBD2	TGTGCCAGCAGCTCTATAGCGGGAGGGCGGACCGGGGAGCTGTTTTTT	CASSSIAGGRTGELFF
NA	TRBV10-1	TRBJ1-6	NA	TGCGCCAGCAGTGATCAGGGTGAGCCCCTCCACTTT	CASSDQGEPLHF
NA	TRBV11-2	TRBJ2-5	NA	TGTGCCAGCAACCTGAGAGGACAAGAGACCCAGTACTTC	CASNLRGQETQYF
NA	TRBV4-3	TRBJ1-6	NA	TGCGCCAGCAGCCAAACAACACCTGATAATTCACCCCTCCACTTT	CASSQTTPDNSPLHF
NA	TRBV6-5	TRBJ1-3	NA	TGTGCCAGCAGTTACTCTGAGGGAAACACCATATATTTT	CASSYSEGNTIYF
NA	TRBV5-4	TRBJ1-3	TRBD1	TGTGCCAGCAGCTCCAGGGGGCCTGGAAACACCATATATTTT	CASSSRGPGNTIYF
few	TRBV19	TRBJ1-2	TRBD1	TGTGCCAGTAGTATGGGACAGGGGCTCGGCTACACCTTC	CASSMGQGLGYTF
NA	TRBV2	TRBJ2-3	TRBD1	TGTGCCAGCAACGCCCCGGGACAGGGTCGAAAGGGAACGCAGTATTTT	CASNAPGQGRKGTQYF
NA	TRBV5-1	TRBJ2-5	NA	TGCGCCAGCAGCTTACAGGACAGCAGAGAGACCCAGTACTTC	CASSLQDSRETQYF